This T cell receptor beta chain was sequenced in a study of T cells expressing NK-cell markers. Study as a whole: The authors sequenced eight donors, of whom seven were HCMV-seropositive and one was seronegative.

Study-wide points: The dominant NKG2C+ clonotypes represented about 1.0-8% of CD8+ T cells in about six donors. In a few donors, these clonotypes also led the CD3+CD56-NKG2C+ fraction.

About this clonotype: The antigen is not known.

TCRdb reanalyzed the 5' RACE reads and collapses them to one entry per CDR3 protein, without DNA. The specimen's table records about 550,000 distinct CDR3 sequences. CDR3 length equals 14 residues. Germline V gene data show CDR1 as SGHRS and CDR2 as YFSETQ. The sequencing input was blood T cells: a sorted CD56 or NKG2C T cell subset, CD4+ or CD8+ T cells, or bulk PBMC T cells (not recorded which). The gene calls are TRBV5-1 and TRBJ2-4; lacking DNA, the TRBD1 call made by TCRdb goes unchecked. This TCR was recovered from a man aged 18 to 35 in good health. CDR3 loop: CASSPLQGEGIQYF. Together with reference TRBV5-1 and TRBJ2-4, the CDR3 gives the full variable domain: KAGVTQTPRYLIKTRGQQVTLSCSPISGHRSVSWYQQTPGQGLQFLFEYFSETQRNKGNFPGRFSGRQFSNSRSEMNVSTLELGDSALYLCASSPLQGEGIQYFGAGTRLSVL.